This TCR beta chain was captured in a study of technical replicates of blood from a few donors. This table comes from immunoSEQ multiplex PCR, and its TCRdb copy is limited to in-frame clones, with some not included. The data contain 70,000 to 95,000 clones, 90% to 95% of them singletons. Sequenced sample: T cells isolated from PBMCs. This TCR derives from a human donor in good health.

Here the CDR3 DNA reads TGTGCCAGCGAGGGTGGGACTAGCCTCGAGCAGTTCTTC. Amino acids: CASEGGTSLEQFF. V is TRBV6-1 and J is TRBJ2-1; 9 nucleotides match TRBD2. This CDR3 is built from 13 residues. V shed 8 bases and J 10 bases; nucleotides not matched to a gene: 9. Germline loops: CDR1 MNHNS, CDR2 SASEGT.